This T cell receptor beta chain appears in the sequencing data of a study of T cell responses to AZD1222 COVID-19 vaccine (dated by TCRdb to the early 2020s). About the investigation overall: AZD1222 recipients whose second dose came at about 4 weeks and those whose second dose came at about 12 weeks were combined into one group, since spike-specific TCR depth and breadth did not differ between the two schedules. TCR sequencing covered fewer than 250 trial participants: 200 to 210 given two doses of AZD1222 and approximately 25 given two doses of MenACWY control vaccine. Trial participants were enrolled by age into 18-55, 56-69 and 70-plus year subgroups, with about 150, 28 and 57 TCR-sequenced participants respectively. The paper's findings and limits, for the study overall: Only six AZD1222 recipients were SARS-CoV-2 seropositive at baseline, limiting conclusions about previously exposed vaccinees. The 56-69-year group was small, and its depth increase did not reach significance, likely because of low power. The whole spike protein was spanned by vaccine-associated CD4 TCRs, and dominant responses were seen in regions 160-218 and 743-854. Because no day 14 peak-response samples were available, the repertoires could be characterized only after the peak T cell response. After two AZD1222 doses, spike-specific TCR breadth and depth were significantly higher than at day 0 and than in MenACWY recipients. Reportedly, almost half of the unique spike-specific TCRs recognized epitopes lying outside the regions that are mutated in the B.1.351 and B.1.1.7 variants. Participants were mostly white British, with more females than males. The authors suggested clonal diversity may have been underestimated.

The CDR3 regions of human TCRbeta chains were subjected to immunosequencing. For the original study's pipeline: Repertoire TCRs were matched against a reference library of SARS-CoV-2-specific TCRs generated with the MIRA antigen-specificity platform. Breadth was defined as the fraction of unique TCRs that were SARS-CoV-2-associated, and depth was defined as the fraction of total T cells that were SARS-CoV-2-associated. Using the MIRA data, every spike-specific TCR was mapped to the spike region that the TCR reacted to and assigned to either a CD4 or a CD8 class. Log10-transformed breadth and depth values were compared by one-way ANOVA with Sidak's multiple comparisons tests. The source is immuneACCESS, and TCRdb retained only in-frame sequences with V and J called. Part of the clones is not carried over; for the studies checked, unresolved V genes explain less than half of this, and the remainder is unexplained. The V and J calls and clone size are taken from that table; D and trimming were inferred from the DNA. The sample has more than 95,000 clones on record, 80% to 90% of them singletons. Of the sample, 4.5% to 6% falls within the top ten clones.

From the cysteine up to the phenylalanine, the CDR3 has a length of 15 residues. Only the CDR3 portion is preserved as DNA: 45 bases, with reading frame beginning at the first base. The germline V gene specifies MDHEN as CDR1 and SYDVKM as CDR2. The germline V end is reduced by 7 bases and the J end by 2 bases; junction bases left unmatched: 7. Taken with the paper, the label for time point translates to: baseline before first vaccination. The vaccinee samples were drawn from two UK trials, COV001 and COV002, one of which was a single-blind randomized controlled phase 2/3 trial testing AZD1222 (ChAdOx1 nCoV-19) in healthy adults. For TCRbeta chain sequencing, PBMC samples from trial participants were taken at day 0 and at day 28 after the second dose. A note on this clone: It has no known antigen specificity. No much larger clone exists at a distance of one base, and base qualities are not known.

This specimen consisted of peripheral blood, obtained on day 0 of AZD1222 vaccination. This clonotype was sampled from an adult in good health. The sequence is built from TRBV28 and TRBJ2-7, with 11 bases in between that match TRBD1. The nucleotides read TGTGCCAGCACACCCGGGACAGGGGGTACCTACGAGCAGTACTTC. Its translation reads: CASTPGTGGTYEQYF.